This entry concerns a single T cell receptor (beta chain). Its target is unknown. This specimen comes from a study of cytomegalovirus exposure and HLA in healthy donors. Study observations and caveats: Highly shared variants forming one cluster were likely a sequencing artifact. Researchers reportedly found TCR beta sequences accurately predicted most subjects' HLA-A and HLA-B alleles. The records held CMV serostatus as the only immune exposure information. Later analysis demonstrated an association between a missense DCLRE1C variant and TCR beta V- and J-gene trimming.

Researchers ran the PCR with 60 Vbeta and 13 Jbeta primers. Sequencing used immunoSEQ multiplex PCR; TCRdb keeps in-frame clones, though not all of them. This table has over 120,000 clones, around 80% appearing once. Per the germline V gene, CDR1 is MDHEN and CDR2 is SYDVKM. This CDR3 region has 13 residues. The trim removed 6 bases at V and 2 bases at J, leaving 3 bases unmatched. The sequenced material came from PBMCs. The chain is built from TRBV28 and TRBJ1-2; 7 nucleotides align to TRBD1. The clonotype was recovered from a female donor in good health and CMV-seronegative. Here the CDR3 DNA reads TGTGCCAGCAGAGACAGGGTCAACTATGGCTACACCTTC. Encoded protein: CASRDRVNYGYTF.